Following are 19 T cell receptor beta chains from one sample sequenced in a study of beta chain features in type 1 diabetes. Study observations and caveats: There was a moderate but significant shortening of TCRB CDR3s in all four CD4+ subsets of Type 1 diabetes patients.

Sequencing targeted expressed TCRB transcripts, as all isolated RNA had been reverse transcribed. Data came from immunoSEQ multiplex PCR; TCRdb stores just in-frame clones and leaves some out. The sample includes hundreds of thousands of clones, 13% of them seen just once. For these TCRs, the target antigens are not known. Sample: naive CD4+ T cells from blood. The source of these receptors is a man aged 18 to 35 with type 1 diabetes.

This clone was seen a few times. The same CDR3 is also encoded by other DNA sequences in this sample. The CDR3 reads CAWSVKGNQPQHF. The CDR3 nucleotides are TGTGCCTGGAGTGTCAAGGGAAATCAGCCCCAGCATTTT. The chain recombines TRBV30 with TRBJ1-5, with no clear D. V dropped 0 bases and J dropped 4 bases, with 7 bases sitting between them. CDR3 length equals 13 residues. Germline assignment: CDR1 GTSNPN and CDR2 SVGIG (reference sequence).

This clone was recorded a few times. V usage is TRBV7-3 and J usage is TRBJ2-7, with D hard to call. CDR1 is SGHTA and CDR2 is FQGTGA in the germline V gene. This CDR3 has 14 residues. Trimming shortened V by 2 bases and J by 0 bases, and 8 bases separated the two germline ends. The CDR3 is CASSLHPSSYEQYF. CDR3 nucleotides: TGTGCCAGCAGCTTACATCCCAGCTCCTACGAGCAGTACTTC.

The chain employs TRBV10-2 and TRBJ2-4, with D unresolved. Trimming shortened V by 0 bases and J by 0 bases, and 9 bases separated the two germline ends. This CDR3 is 16 amino acids long. CDR1 is WSHSY and CDR2 is SAAADI in the germline V gene. Here the CDR3 reads CASSESVGLAKNIQYF. The CDR3 nucleotides are TGCGCCAGCAGTGAGTCGGTCGGGTTAGCCAAAAACATTCAGTACTTC.

This clone was seen only a few times. This chain joins TRBV7-6 and TRBJ2-4; D uncertain. The V end was cut by 6 bases, the J end by 9 bases, with 15 bases between. There are 13 residues in the CDR3. In germline, CDR1 is SGHVS, CDR2 FNYEAQ. The CDR3 DNA is TGTGCCAGCAGTCCGCAGGCGCTTGGCATTCAGTACTTC. Its protein is CASSPQALGIQYF. The whole variable domain, filled in from reference TRBV7-6 and TRBJ2-4, reads GAGVSQSPRYKVTKRGQDVALRCDPISGHVSLYWYRQALGQGPEFLTYFNYEAQQDKSGLPNDRFSAERPEGSISTLTIQRTEQRDSAMYRCASSPQALGIQYFGAGTRLSVL.

This clone has more than one count but fewer than ten. Other DNA sequences within the sample encode an identical CDR3. The chain carries TRBV5-4 and TRBJ2-1; perhaps TRBD2 as D (6 bases). This CDR3 has 15 residues. The germline CDR1 and CDR2 sequences are SGHNT and YYREEE (reference sequence). V was shortened by 0 bases and J by 1 base, with 8 bases between the two germline ends. The CDR3 DNA follows: TGTGCCAGCAGCTTGGATGGGGGGTCCTACAATGAGCAGTTCTTC. It yields the protein CASSLDGGSYNEQFF.

The rearrangement joins TRBV5-1 to TRBJ2-7, with 10 bases matching TRBD2. J gave up 3 bases and V 4 bases, and 7 bases lay outside the gene matches. The CDR3 contains 15 residues. Germline assignment: CDR1 SGHRS and CDR2 YFSETQ. The CDR3 DNA reads TGCGCCAGCAGCCCTAGCGGGGGCCCAATCTACGAGCAGTACTTC. It encodes CASSPSGGPIYEQYF.

The CDR3 is CASSLGHLNYGYTF. CDR3 DNA sequence: TGTGCCAGCAGCTTAGGACACCTAAACTATGGCTACACCTTC. The V and J genes are TRBV7-9 and TRBJ1-2; no definite D call. The CDR3 runs to 14 residues. Germline-derived CDR1 and CDR2 are SEHNR and FQNEAQ (reference sequence). Trimming left V 1 base short and J 2 bases short, with 8 bases between.

J is TRBJ1-2 and V is TRBV6-5; tentative D call: TRBD1 (6 bases). This CDR3 has 14 amino acids. Germline V gives CDR1 MNHEY, CDR2 SVGAGI. Trimming cost V 5 bases and J 4 bases, with 14 bases left between them. CDR3 sequence: CASSPDFRGYGYTF. The DNA for the CDR3 is TGTGCCAGCAGTCCAGACTTCAGGGGCTATGGCTACACCTTC.

The chain joins TRBV4-1 to TRBJ1-3; no clear D. V gave up 0 bases and J gave up 4 bases, with 10 bases separating them. Germline values: CDR1 MGHRA, CDR2 YSYEKL. This CDR3 comprises 15 residues. The DNA for the CDR3 is TGCGCCAGCAGCCAAGATGGAGGGCCGGGAAACACCATATATTTT. Protein product: CASSQDGGPGNTIYF.

This clone was seen more than once but under ten times. The chain has TRBV18 and TRBJ1-2, with unresolved D. The V gene's germline CDR1 is KGHSH and CDR2 LQKENI. This CDR3 is built from 13 residues. Trimming left V 3 bases short and J 5 bases short, with 10 bases between. The CDR3 here is CASSPAVTYGYTF. The DNA for the CDR3 is TGTGCCAGCTCACCGGCAGTCACTTATGGCTACACCTTC.

The rearrangement uses TRBV6-1 and TRBJ1-2; TRBD1 is a possible D gene (6 bases). Germline assignment: CDR1 MNHNS and CDR2 SASEGT. The CDR3 totals 12 residues. Trimming took 10 bases from V and 4 from J, leaving 13 bases between them. The chain's CDR3 is CATGAGSYGYTF. For the CDR3, the DNA is TGTGCCACAGGGGCCGGATCCTATGGCTACACCTTC.

This clone has just a few counts. This sequence joins TRBV29-1 and TRBJ2-7, with D uncertain. The germline gives CDR1 SQVTM, CDR2 ANQGSEA. The CDR3 covers 11 residues. V was shortened by 3 bases and J by 3 bases, with 6 bases between the two germline ends. Here the CDR3 DNA reads TGCAGCGTTGAGGCAGGCTACGAGCAGTACTTC. Its translation is CSVEAGYEQYF.

A few counts support this clone. The chain links TRBV11-1 to TRBJ2-1; no clear D. CDR1 and CDR2 from the germline V gene are SGHAT and FQDESV (reference sequence). The CDR3 runs 15 residues. The germline V and J ends were trimmed by 1 base and 4 bases, with 11 bases remaining between them. The CDR3 DNA is TGTGCCAGCAGCTTAGGGAATTGGGGATACAATGAGCAGTTCTTC. This codes for CASSLGNWGYNEQFF.

There are a few counts of this clone. The rearrangement uses TRBV5-1 and TRBJ2-2, with D possibly being TRBD1 (6 bases). Germline V gene sequence: CDR1 SGHRS, CDR2 YFSETQ. The CDR3 length is 16 residues. The V and J ends lost 2 bases and 5 bases respectively, with 16 bases between them. The CDR3 sequence is CASSLGGFEYTGELFF. The CDR3 coding sequence is TGCGCCAGCAGCTTAGGGGGATTCGAATATACCGGGGAGCTGTTTTTT.

In regard to this clone: Different DNA sequences within this sample yield the same CDR3. The chain joins TRBV6-5 to TRBJ2-3; tentatively, D is TRBD1 (6 bases). V shed 9 bases and J shed 0 bases, with 10 bases lying between them. Germline V lookup: CDR1 MNHEY, CDR2 SVGAGI. The length of the CDR3 is 13 residues. CDR3 coding DNA: TGTGCCAGTCGGGACACAAGCACAGATACGCAGTATTTT. Translated: CASRDTSTDTQYF.

There are a few counts of this clone. V and J are TRBV4-2 and TRBJ2-1; D gene unclear. The germline V and J ends were trimmed by 1 base and 4 bases, with 11 bases remaining between them. Per germline, CDR1 LGHNA and CDR2 YNFKEQ. The CDR3 covers 15 residues. The CDR3 is CASSQGGSEYNEQFF. DNA for the CDR3: TGTGCCAGCAGCCAAGGCGGCTCAGAGTACAATGAGCAGTTCTTC.

Comments on this clone: The junction differs from germline at one of its ends, possibly a read error. The chain combines TRBV29-1 with TRBJ1-3; D unresolved. The CDR3 covers 14 residues. Germline CDR1 and CDR2: SQVTM and ANQGSEA. Here the CDR3 reads CIVSGRLSGNTIYF. Written as DNA, the CDR3 is TGCATCGTTTCCGGACGTCTCTCTGGAAACACCATATATTTT.

CDR3 sequence: CASSSFGSNQPQHF. The CDR3 DNA follows: TGTGCCAGTAGTTCTTTCGGGAGCAATCAGCCCCAGCATTTT. The rearrangement links TRBV19 to TRBJ1-5; D not certain. The V end was cut by 5 bases, the J end by 1 base, with 9 bases between. The CDR3 runs to 14 residues. Germline CDR1 is LNHDA and CDR2 is SQIVND (reference sequence).

This rearrangement joins TRBV5-1 to TRBJ2-7; 7 nucleotides align to TRBD1. Germline V CDR1 and CDR2: SGHRS, YFSETQ. Unmatched junction bases numbered 8, after V lost 4 bases and J lost 4 bases. The CDR3 covers 14 residues. The CDR3 protein is CASSLGQIPYEQYF. The CDR3 DNA is TGCGCCAGCAGCCTGGGACAGATACCTTACGAGCAGTACTTC. Full variable domain (missing parts from reference TRBV5-1 and TRBJ2-7): KAGVTQTPRYLIKTRGQQVTLSCSPISGHRSVSWYQQTPGQGLQFLFEYFSETQRNKGNFPGRFSGRQFSNSRSEMNVSTLELGDSALYLCASSLGQIPYEQYFGPGTRLTVT.